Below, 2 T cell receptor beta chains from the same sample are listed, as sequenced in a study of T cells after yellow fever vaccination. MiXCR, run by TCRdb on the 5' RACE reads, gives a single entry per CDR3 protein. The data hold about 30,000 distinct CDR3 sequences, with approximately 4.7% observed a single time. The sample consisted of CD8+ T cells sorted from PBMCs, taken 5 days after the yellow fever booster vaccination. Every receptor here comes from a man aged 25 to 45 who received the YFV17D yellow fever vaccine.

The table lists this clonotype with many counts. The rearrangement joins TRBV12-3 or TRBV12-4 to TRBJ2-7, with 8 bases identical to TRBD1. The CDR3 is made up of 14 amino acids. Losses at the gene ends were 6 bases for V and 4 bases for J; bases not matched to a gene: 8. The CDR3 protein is CASSSQGAVYEQYF. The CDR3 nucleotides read TGTGCCAGCAGCTCGCAGGGGGCGGTATACGAGCAGTACTTC.

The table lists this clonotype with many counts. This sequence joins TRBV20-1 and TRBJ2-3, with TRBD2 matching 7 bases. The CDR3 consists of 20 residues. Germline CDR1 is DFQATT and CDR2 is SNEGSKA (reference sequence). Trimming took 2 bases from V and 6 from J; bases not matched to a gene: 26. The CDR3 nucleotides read TGCAGTGCTAGATTCTATAGAGTCGGAGCGGGACGTATCTCCCTCGATACGCAGTATTTT. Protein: CSARFYRVGAGRISLDTQYF.